This TCR beta chain was profiled in a study of beta chain features in type 1 diabetes. Study-level points and caveats: Insertions were fewer and deletions more numerous at VDJ junctions in type 1 diabetes patients. Relative to healthy donors, patients appeared to have naive, central memory and Treg TCRB repertoires that were more similar. Significant though moderate, a shortening of TCRB CDR3s appeared in all four CD4+ subsets of Type 1 diabetes patients.

All of the isolated RNA was reverse transcribed, so expressed TCRB transcripts were sequenced. Libraries were prepared by immunoSEQ multiplex PCR; TCRdb keeps only in-frame clonotypes and omits some of them. The sample lists fewer than 450,000 clones, roughly 13% seen once, with roughly 0.016% in the top ten. With 7 bases clipped from V and 5 bases from J, the junction kept 11 bases outside the gene matches. CDR1 is MGHDK, CDR2 SYGVNS, per germline. This CDR3 is built from 15 residues. On this clone itself: Its antigen is unidentified.

Sequenced input: naive CD4+ T cells from blood. The sequence came from a woman aged 18-35 years with type 1 diabetes. This sequence joins TRBV25-1 and TRBJ2-1, with 7 nucleotides matching TRBD2. The CDR3 DNA sequence: TGTGCCAGCATCTCCACTAGCGAAAAGAACAATGAGCAGTTCTTC. Its translation: CASISTSEKNNEQFF.